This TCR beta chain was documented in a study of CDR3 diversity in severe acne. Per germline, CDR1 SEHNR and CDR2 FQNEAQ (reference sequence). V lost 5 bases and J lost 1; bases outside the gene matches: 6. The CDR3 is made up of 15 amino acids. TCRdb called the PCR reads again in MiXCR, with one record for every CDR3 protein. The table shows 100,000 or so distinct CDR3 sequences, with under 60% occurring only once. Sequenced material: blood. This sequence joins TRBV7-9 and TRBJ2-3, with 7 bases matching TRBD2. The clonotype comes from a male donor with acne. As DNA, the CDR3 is TGTGCCAGCAGCCCCCGGGAGGCCCGCACAGATACGCAGTATTTT. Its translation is CASSPREARTDTQYF.